The source of this TCR beta chain is a study of cytomegalovirus exposure and HLA in healthy donors. Study outcomes and limitations: The likely explanation for a cluster of highly shared sequence variants was sequencing artifact. Another analysis was done later, and it associated approximately 17,000 TCR beta sequences with HLA alleles at 0.05 false discovery rate. Most TCRs appeared rarely, but some public TCRs recurred in many donors.

The PCR made use of 60 Vbeta and 13 Jbeta primers. Profiled with immunoSEQ multiplex PCR; TCRdb holds only in-frame clones, not every one. The repertoire holds 150,000 to 200,000 clones, less than 90% seen once, with nearly 2% in the top ten. J lost 5 bases, V lost 7 bases, and 11 bases had no gene match. The CDR3 has 15 residues. CDR1 is LNHDA and CDR2 is SQIVND in the germline V gene (reference sequence). Remarks on this clone: Its antigen is unknown.

The clonotype comes from a woman aged 18-30 years in good health and CMV-seronegative. Source material: PBMCs. This chain uses TRBV19 with TRBJ1-2; TRBD1 matches at 9 bases. CDR3 sequence: CASTPARDRVYGYTF. CDR3 sequence (DNA): TGTGCCAGTACCCCCGCCCGGGACAGGGTTTATGGCTACACCTTC.